A selection of T cell receptor beta chains follows, all from one sample in a study of T cells after yellow fever vaccination. TCRdb reprocessed the 5' RACE reads with MiXCR, giving one entry per CDR3 protein. The sample lists roughly 26,000 distinct CDR3 sequences, about 5.5% occurring once. The source material was PBMCs, either bulk or a sorted T-cell subset (CD4+, CD8+, memory, or dextramer-sorted; not recorded which), sampled 15 days after the yellow fever booster vaccination. These receptors were obtained from a man aged 30 to 39 who received the YFV17D yellow fever vaccine. Both conserved end residues are part of each CDR3. D genes are given only for firm matches. Clone size is shown for a subset of rows, as once, few, many or a class of expanded clone.

TGCAGTGCTAGCGGGCTTAATTCACCCCTCCACTTT CSASGLNSPLHF TRBJ1-6 many . TRBV20-1
TGCAGCGTTGTTTTTGGGTCCAATCAGCCCCAGCATTTT CSVVFGSNQPQHF TRBJ1-5 many . TRBV29-1
TGTGCCGCCCAGGACAGGCCGACCTACGAGCAGTACTTC CAAQDRPTYEQYF TRBJ2-7 many TRBD1 TRBV10-3
TGTGCCAGCAGCTTAGTAGCGGGACAGGGTTACGAGCAGTACTTC CASSLVAGQGYEQYF TRBJ2-7 many . TRBV7-2
TGTGCCAGCAGCTTATTCGTGGCCTCGGGCTATGGCTACACCTTC CASSLFVASGYGYTF TRBJ1-2 many . TRBV7-2
TGTGCCAGCAGTTACAGGGGTTTGGGGGGGTGGACGAACACCGGGGAGCTGTTTTTT CASSYRGLGGWTNTGELFF TRBJ2-2 medium-sized TRBD2 TRBV6-5
TGTGCCAGCAGTTACGAGGGGGGGGGCAATCAGCCCCAGCATTTT CASSYEGGGNQPQHF TRBJ1-5 many . TRBV6-5
TGTGCCAGCAGCTTGATCGGGGAACGCGAGCAGTACTTC CASSLIGEREQYF TRBJ2-7 many . TRBV5-6
TGCAGTGCGAGCAGGGCCTACGAGCAGTACTTC CSASRAYEQYF TRBJ2-7 many . TRBV20-1
TGTGCCACCAGCAGAGATCGCACGGGGCAGGGTGAAAAACTGTTTTTT CATSRDRTGQGEKLFF TRBJ1-4 many . TRBV15
TGTGCCATCAGTGAGACCACGGGACTCCAGAATGAGCAGTTCTTC CAISETTGLQNEQFF TRBJ2-1 many . TRBV10-3
TGTGCCAGCAGTCCAACAGGGGGCGGTGGAAACACCATATATTTT CASSPTGGGGNTIYF TRBJ1-3 many TRBD1 TRBV28
TGTGCCAGCAGTGAAATAGGGCAGGGGGCCTACAATGAGCAGTTCTTC CASSEIGQGAYNEQFF TRBJ2-1 many TRBD1 TRBV6-1
TGCAGTGCTCCTGGGACTAGCGGCGGGGAGCTGTTTTTT CSAPGTSGGELFF TRBJ2-2 many TRBD2 TRBV20-1
TGCAGCGTTGGAGGGACGGTCACGAACACCGGGGAGCTGTTTTTT CSVGGTVTNTGELFF TRBJ2-2 many . TRBV29-1
TGTGTCAGCAGCTCCCAGGGGTTTGGAAACACCATATATTTT CVSSSQGFGNTIYF TRBJ1-3 . . TRBV5-4
TGTGCCAGCAGCTTATTGACCGGCAACACTCCTTCCGGTGAAGCTTTCTTT CASSLLTGNTPSGEAFF TRBJ1-1 many . TRBV7-8
TGTGCCAGCAGCTTGGGCTCGATTGTCGACGAGCAGTACTTC CASSLGSIVDEQYF TRBJ2-7 many . TRBV7-8
TGTGCCAGCAGTGGGACAGCCTCTGAGCAGTTCTTC CASSGTASEQFF TRBJ2-1 many . TRBV2
TGTGCCTGGGGGGTGAGGGGGAGGGGCGCAGATACGCAGTATTTT CAWGVRGRGADTQYF TRBJ2-3 few . TRBV30
TGCGCCAGCAGCTTGTTAGGGGTTGTCAGTGGCTACACCTTC CASSLLGVVSGYTF TRBJ1-2 many . TRBV5-1
TGTGCCAGCACCCGGGGGGGAGCGGAATCCTACAATGAGCAGTTCTTC CASTRGGAESYNEQFF TRBJ2-1 many TRBD2 TRBV14
TGCGCCAGCAGCCACCAGCCGACAGAAAATACCGGGGAGCTGTTTTTT CASSHQPTENTGELFF TRBJ2-2 many . TRBV5-1
TGTGCCTGGAGTCGGGGACCGGGGGGAAAGACCCAGTACTTC CAWSRGPGGKTQYF TRBJ2-5 many TRBD2 TRBV30
TGTGCCAGCAGCATCCGGACCAACACCGGGGAGCTGTTTTTT CASSIRTNTGELFF TRBJ2-2 many . TRBV14
TGTGCCAGCAGCTTTCGGTGGGGACAGTCCTACGAGCAGTACTTC CASSFRWGQSYEQYF TRBJ2-7 many TRBD1 TRBV7-2
TGTGCCAGCAGCCAGCCAGGAAGACAGGGGAATGGCTACACCTTC CASSQPGRQGNGYTF TRBJ1-2 many TRBD1 TRBV3-1
TGCAGCGTTGAATCACGGGATCGCACAGATACGCAGTATTTT CSVESRDRTDTQYF TRBJ2-3 many . TRBV29-1
TGCAGTGCAAGAAGCCCCAATAACATGAACACTGAAGCTTTCTTT CSARSPNNMNTEAFF TRBJ1-1 many . TRBV20-1